This entry lists 24 T cell receptor beta chains sequenced from one sample in a study of T cells in Graves' hyperthyroidism and ophthalmopathy. It was RNA transcripts that yielded the amplified TCR beta CDR3 regions. The HTBI primer set drove a first-round RT-PCR of the TCR CDR3. From the multiplex PCR reads, TCRdb called clonotypes with MiXCR, one entry per CDR3 protein. The table records under 500,000 distinct CDR3 sequences, more than 12% of them present only once. The source material was blood. The receptor set was obtained from a man aged 45 to 65 with Graves' ophthalmopathy.

Comments on this clonotype: A read error is possible here, since a much larger clone lies one base away. The chain combines TRBV6-1 with TRBJ2-1; D possibly corresponds to TRBD2 (5 bases). CDR1 is MNHNS and CDR2 is SASEGT in the germline V gene. The CDR3 is 14 residues long. V lost 8 bases, J lost 6 bases, and 17 bases lay in between. The CDR3 region has the DNA TGTGCCAGCGGAGGACGGCCTCTCTGCAATGAGCAGTTCTTC. Residues: CASGGRPLCNEQFF.

CDR3 sequence (DNA): TGTGCCAGCAGCCGCACTAGCGGGGGGCCCTACGAGCAGTACTTC. Its protein is CASSRTSGGPYEQYF. The V gene is TRBV27, the J gene TRBJ2-7; 12 bases agree with TRBD2. This CDR3 comprises 15 residues. Germline values: CDR1 MNHEY, CDR2 SMNVEV (reference sequence). The junction had 5 bases not matched to a gene; V was cut back by 6 bases and J by 2 bases.

This chain links TRBV5-1 with TRBJ1-1; D is possibly TRBD1 (5 bases). CDR1 SGHRS and CDR2 YFSETQ come from the germline V gene. The ends were cut back, 4 bases at V and 0 bases at J, with 19 bases in the middle. This CDR3 comprises 17 residues. CDR3: CASSQIQGARMNTEAFF. Written as DNA, the CDR3 is TGCGCCAGCAGCCAGATTCAGGGTGCCAGAATGAACACTGAAGCTTTCTTT. The whole variable domain, filled in from reference TRBV5-1 and TRBJ1-1, reads KAGVTQTPRYLIKTRGQQVTLSCSPISGHRSVSWYQQTPGQGLQFLFEYFSETQRNKGNFPGRFSGRQFSNSRSEMNVSTLELGDSALYLCASSQIQGARMNTEAFFGQGTRLTVV.

This clonotype came up many times. The chain couples TRBV29-1 to TRBJ1-1, with unresolved D. This CDR3 is 13 amino acids long. Per the germline V gene, CDR1 is SQVTM and CDR2 is ANQGSEA. V lost 6 bases and J 5 bases, leaving 16 bases between the germline ends. The CDR3 sequence is CSVALGLRTEAFF. For the CDR3, the DNA is TGCAGCGTCGCACTCGGGCTGAGAACTGAAGCTTTCTTT.

This clonotype has a count of ten or more. The chain carries TRBV7-8 and TRBJ2-3; D is ambiguous. The V and J ends lost 5 bases and 4 bases respectively, with 16 bases between them. This CDR3 contains 15 residues. CDR1 and CDR2 (germline): SGHVS, FQNEAQ. The CDR3: CASSNEQPLPDTQYF. For the CDR3, the DNA is TGTGCCAGCAGCAACGAGCAGCCACTCCCAGATACGCAGTATTTT.

V usage is TRBV20-1 and J usage is TRBJ1-4; D perhaps matches TRBD1 (5 bases). The germline V and J ends were trimmed by 6 bases and 7 bases, with 18 bases remaining between them. This CDR3 contains 14 residues. Germline CDR1 is DFQATT and CDR2 is SNEGSKA (reference sequence). The CDR3 protein is CSALAGGSGEKLFF. The CDR3 nucleotides read TGCAGTGCACTGGCCGGGGGATCGGGTGAAAAACTGTTTTTT.

The chain has TRBV5-1 and TRBJ2-7; TRBD2 matches 11 bases. J was trimmed by 6 bases and V by 0 bases; bases with no gene match: 8. The CDR3 runs 16 residues. Germline values: CDR1 SGHRS, CDR2 YFSETQ. The CDR3 region is CASSLGLAGNLFEQYF. The CDR3 DNA sequence: TGCGCCAGCAGCTTGGGACTAGCGGGAAATCTATTCGAGCAGTACTTC. The full variable domain, with the rest looked up from reference TRBV5-1 and TRBJ2-7, is KAGVTQTPRYLIKTRGQQVTLSCSPISGHRSVSWYQQTPGQGLQFLFEYFSETQRNKGNFPGRFSGRQFSNSRSEMNVSTLELGDSALYLCASSLGLAGNLFEQYFGPGTRLTVT.

This clonotype was recorded at least ten times. The CDR3 loop reads CASSLGAGGGLEQPQHF. The CDR3 nucleotides are TGTGCCAGCAGCTTGGGAGCAGGGGGCGGCTTGGAGCAGCCCCAGCATTTT. The chain joins TRBV7-9 to TRBJ1-5; TRBD1 aligns across 8 bases. Germline V gives CDR1 SEHNR, CDR2 FQNEAQ (reference sequence). J was trimmed by 7 bases and V by 3 bases; bases with no gene match: 14. The CDR3 is 17 amino acids.

In the case of this clonotype: A clone one base away is much larger, so this may be a read error. V gene TRBV28 combines with J gene TRBJ2-7; 9 nucleotides agree with TRBD1. Germline V CDR1 and CDR2: MDHEN, SYDVKM. The CDR3 spans 16 residues. The CDR3 reads CAGSQPGQGALGEQYF. In nucleotides, the CDR3 is TGTGCCGGCAGTCAACCGGGACAGGGCGCTTTGGGAGAGCAGTACTTC.

This clonotype was seen ten or more times. The chain recombines TRBV5-1 with TRBJ2-3, with 8 bases fitting TRBD2. The CDR3 covers 17 residues. Germline V lookup: CDR1 SGHRS, CDR2 YFSETQ. After removal of 4 bases from V and 2 bases from J, the junction contained 12 bases not matched to a gene. CDR3 in DNA: TGCGCCAGCAGCCCCCGAGCGGGGGCCGGTTACACAGATACGCAGTATTTT. This encodes CASSPRAGAGYTDTQYF.

Comments on this clonotype: This may arise from a read error, as a much more abundant clone is one base away. This chain connects TRBV27 to TRBJ2-6; 9 bases fit TRBD1. Per the germline V gene, CDR1 is MNHEY and CDR2 is SMNVEV (reference sequence). This CDR3 has 16 amino acids. The DNA for the CDR3 is TGTGCCAGCAGTCGGGGACAGGGCGCTGGGGCCAACGTCCCGACTTTC. As protein: CASSRGQGAGANVPTF.

This clonotype was seen at least ten times. This chain connects TRBV2 to TRBJ1-1; 9 bases match TRBD1. The CDR3 extends over 15 amino acids. The J segment lost 3 bases and the V segment lost 5 bases, leaving 7 bases of the junction unmatched. Looked up from germline, CDR1 is SNHLY and CDR2 is FYNNEI. CDR3 amino acids: CASSPRTGVHTEAFF. CDR3 DNA: TGTGCCAGCAGTCCTAGGACAGGGGTGCACACTGAAGCTTTCTTT.

This chain links TRBV6-1 with TRBJ1-6; maybe TRBD1 (6 bases). V was pared by 11 bases and J by 8 bases, with 19 bases between. The CDR3 totals 14 residues. The germline V gene encodes CDR1 MNHNS and CDR2 SASEGT. CDR3 in amino acids: CASIKGQPYSPLHF. CDR3 bases: TGTGCCTCGATTAAAGGACAGCCTTATTCACCCCTCCACTTT.

This clonotype has ten or more counts. V is TRBV5-6 and J is TRBJ2-1, with 12 bases lining up with TRBD1. The CDR3 loop spans 14 amino acids. The germline V gene has CDR1 SGHDT and CDR2 YYEEEE. V shed 5 bases and J 9 bases; nucleotides not matched to a gene: 6. CDR3 sequence reads: CASRPGQGAVEQFF. DNA for the CDR3: TGTGCCAGCAGGCCGGGACAGGGGGCTGTTGAGCAGTTCTTC.

This clonotype has at least ten counts. The chain couples TRBV5-1 to TRBJ2-1; 11 bases line up with TRBD2. This CDR3 is built from 16 residues. Germline values: CDR1 SGHRS, CDR2 YFSETQ. The V gene end was trimmed by 6 bases and the J gene end by 0 bases; junction bases not matched to a gene: 5. The CDR3 bases are TGCGCCAGCACCTCTAGCGGGAGGTTCTCCTACAATGAGCAGTTCTTC. Amino acids: CASTSSGRFSYNEQFF.

The rearrangement uses TRBV4-1 and TRBJ2-1, with 9 bases identical to TRBD1. After removal of 4 bases from V and 10 bases from J, the junction contained 11 bases not matched to a gene. CDR1 MGHRA and CDR2 YSYEKL come from the germline V gene. The CDR3 has 15 residues. The CDR3 region has the DNA TGCGCCAGCAGCCTCACGGGACAGGGAAAGTGGGAGCAGTTCTTC. This sequence encodes CASSLTGQGKWEQFF.

This clonotype was seen many times. The chain carries TRBV5-1 and TRBJ2-7, with D maybe TRBD1 (7 bases). Trimming stripped 0 bases from V and 0 bases from J, with 10 bases between. Germline V CDR1 and CDR2: SGHRS, YFSETQ. CDR3 length: 15 amino acids. CDR3 bases: TGCGCCAGCAGCTTGGTGCGGGACAGCTCCTACGAGCAGTACTTC. Its protein product is CASSLVRDSSYEQYF.

For this clonotype: This may be a read error: a much more frequent sequence differs by one nucleotide. This chain uses TRBV5-4 with TRBJ2-3, with 14 bases that match TRBD2. The V and J ends lost 4 bases and 4 bases, in that order; junction bases with no gene match: 2. The V gene's germline CDR1 is SGHNT and CDR2 YYREEE (reference sequence). The CDR3 consists of 15 residues. CDR3 sequence reads: CASSQGLAGADTQYF. The CDR3 nucleotides read TGTGCCAGCAGCCAGGGACTAGCGGGAGCAGATACGCAGTATTTT.

The chain recombines TRBV28 with TRBJ1-1; no clear D gene. V was pared by 5 bases and J by 5 bases, with 15 bases between. Germline V gives CDR1 MDHEN, CDR2 SYDVKM. The CDR3 spans 14 residues. CDR3 DNA sequence: TGTGCCAGCAGTCCTCAAGACAAACGTACTGAAGCTTTCTTT. This codes for CASSPQDKRTEAFF.

The chain has TRBV9 and TRBJ2-1, with D possibly being TRBD1 (5 bases). V dropped 3 bases and J dropped 2 bases, with 12 bases sitting between them. The CDR3 consists of 15 residues. CDR1 is SGDLS and CDR2 is YYNGEE in the germline V gene. CDR3: CASSARVNPYNEQFF. The CDR3 region has the DNA TGTGCCAGCAGCGCCAGGGTTAATCCCTACAATGAGCAGTTCTTC.

At least ten counts were recorded for this clonotype. This sequence joins TRBV11-2 and TRBJ2-7; TRBD1 agrees at 7 bases. This CDR3 is 15 amino acids long. Per germline, CDR1 SGHAT and CDR2 FQNNGV. After removal of 5 bases from V and 4 bases from J, the junction contained 11 bases not matched to a gene. The CDR3 here is CASSPPGTALYEQYF. The CDR3 DNA reads TGTGCCAGCAGCCCTCCCGGGACAGCTTTATACGAGCAGTACTTC. The full variable domain, rest sourced from reference TRBV11-2 and TRBJ2-7, is EAGVAQSPRYKIIEKRQSVAFWCNPISGHATLYWYQQILGQGPKLLIQFQNNGVVDDSQLPKDRFSAERLKGVDSTLKIQPAKLEDSAVYLCASSPPGTALYEQYFGPGTRLTVT.

The chain links TRBV10-3 to TRBJ1-1, with D maybe TRBD1 (5 bases). Germline CDR1 ENHRY, CDR2 SYGVKD. This CDR3 has 12 amino acids. Trimming pared 11 bases from V and 5 bases from J, leaving 15 bases between. The CDR3 nucleotides are TGTGCCGCGAGAGGGGCGCGGACTGAAGCTTTCTTT. Encoded protein: CAARGARTEAFF.

In this sample, this clonotype turned up a few times. This chain connects TRBV20-1 to TRBJ2-1, with TRBD2 matching 9 bases. The germline V gene has CDR1 DFQATT and CDR2 SNEGSKA (reference sequence). This CDR3 comprises 14 residues. The trim removed 6 bases at V and 4 bases at J, leaving 7 bases unmatched. CDR3 sequence reads: CSAQAGGRYNEQFF. The CDR3 bases are TGCAGTGCGCAAGCGGGAGGAAGATACAATGAGCAGTTCTTC.

This clonotype was seen ten or more times. The gene calls are TRBV5-1 and TRBJ2-2; tentatively, D is TRBD1 or TRBD2 (5 bases each). Trimming shortened V by 4 bases and J by 0 bases, and 16 bases separated the two germline ends. This CDR3 spans 17 amino acids. CDR1 is SGHRS, CDR2 YFSETQ, per germline. CDR3 sequence (DNA): TGCGCCAGCAGCCCACAGGCGGGCCTCGCGAACACCGGGGAGCTGTTTTTT. This translates into CASSPQAGLANTGELFF.